The 22 T cell receptor beta chains in this list originate from one sample, sequenced in a study of graft-versus-host responses after intestinal transplantation. Their antigen targets remain unknown. Only in-frame clones appear in the TCRdb table, and some are missing; sequencing was by immunoSEQ multiplex PCR. The table shows some 90,000 clones, with roughly 90% occurring only once. The sample in question was unstimulated CD4+ T cells sorted from spleen or lymph node cells, obtained before intestinal transplant. Source of these receptors: a human donor who received an intestinal transplant.

The chain links TRBV6-5 to TRBJ1-2; TRBD1 matches at 8 bases. Germline-derived CDR1 and CDR2 are MNHEY and SVGAGI. After removal of 4 bases from V and 8 bases from J, the junction contained 3 bases not matched to a gene. This CDR3 region has 12 residues. The CDR3 sequence: CASSLDRDGYTF. CDR3 bases: TGTGCCAGCAGTTTGGACAGGGACGGCTACACCTTC.

The rearrangement uses TRBV13 and TRBJ2-1; 8 nucleotides match TRBD2. V gave up 5 bases and J gave up 3 bases; unmatched junction bases: 6. The V gene's germline CDR1 is PRHDT and CDR2 FYEKMQ (reference sequence). This CDR3 spans 15 amino acids. This CDR3 reads CASSHRTSFYNEQFF. CDR3 nucleotide sequence: TGTGCCAGCAGCCACAGGACTAGCTTCTACAATGAGCAGTTCTTC. The full variable domain, its missing parts supplied by reference TRBV13 and TRBJ2-1, is AAGVIQSPRHLIKEKRETATLKCYPIPRHDTVYWYQQGPGQDPQFLISFYEKMQSDKGSIPDRFSAQQFSDYHSELNMSSLELGDSALYFCASSHRTSFYNEQFFGPGTRLTVL.

The rearrangement uses TRBV27 and TRBJ1-2, with TRBD1 matching over 8 bases. Germline V gene data show CDR1 as MNHEY and CDR2 as SMNVEV (reference sequence). V shed 6 bases and J 10 bases; nucleotides not matched to a gene: 10. This CDR3 is built from 13 residues. CDR3 in DNA: TGTGCCAGCAGCCGCGGGGACAGGTTCTTCTACACCTTC. Translated, it gives CASSRGDRFFYTF.

This sequence joins TRBV10-2 and TRBJ1-1; D unclear. The CDR3 totals 13 residues. Per the germline V gene, CDR1 is WSHSY and CDR2 is SAAADI. The V end was cut by 4 bases, the J end by 4 bases, with 10 bases between. CDR3 coding DNA: TGCGCCAGCAGTGCCCAGGCGGGCACTGAAGCTTTCTTT. Translating it yields CASSAQAGTEAFF.

The V and J genes are TRBV5-3 and TRBJ2-1, with 7 nucleotides matching TRBD2. TRBV5-3 is flagged as an ORF with uncertain function. V shed 0 bases and J 7 bases; nucleotides not matched to a gene: 7. The CDR3 is 15 amino acids. CDR3: CARSLARQGGNEQFF. DNA for the CDR3: TGTGCCAGAAGCTTGGCGCGGCAGGGAGGGAATGAGCAGTTCTTC.

This clone came up a few times. The chain joins TRBV27 to TRBJ1-6; a possible D gene is TRBD1 (6 bases). Trimming removed 6 bases at V and 12 bases at J, with 21 bases between. The germline gives CDR1 MNHEY, CDR2 SMNVEV (reference sequence). The CDR3 loop spans 15 amino acids. The CDR3 nucleotides read TGTGCCAGCAGCCCGGACGCGCGGGGGCGCGAACCCCTCCACTTT. Translating it yields CASSPDARGREPLHF.

The rearrangement uses TRBV7-9 and TRBJ1-2, with unresolved D. This CDR3 comprises 10 residues. Trimming cost V 5 bases and J 8 bases, with 6 bases left between them. Germline CDR1 and CDR2: SEHNR and FQNEAQ (reference sequence). The CDR3 nucleotides are TGTGCCAGCAGCCTACGAGGCTACACCTTC. It yields the protein CASSLRGYTF. The full variable domain, completed using reference TRBV7-9 and TRBJ1-2, is DTGVSQNPRHKITKRGQNVTFRCDPISEHNRLYWYRQTLGQGPEFLTYFQNEAQLEKSRLLSDRFSAERPKGSFSTLEIQRTEQGDSAMYLCASSLRGYTFGSGTRLTVV.

The chain is built from TRBV6-1 and TRBJ2-1; D is ambiguous. V was trimmed by 3 bases and J by 0 bases, leaving 9 bases between them. The CDR3 extends over 15 amino acids. Germline V gene data show CDR1 as MNHNS and CDR2 as SASEGT. The CDR3 nucleotides are TGTGCCAGCAGTGATAGCCAGAGCTCCTACAATGAGCAGTTCTTC. It translates to CASSDSQSSYNEQFF.

The V and J genes are TRBV27 and TRBJ2-1; D perhaps matches TRBD2 (7 bases). Germline V lookup: CDR1 MNHEY, CDR2 SMNVEV (reference sequence). This CDR3 comprises 15 residues. V was cut by 2 bases and J by 12 bases, with 20 bases left in between. CDR3 nucleotides: TGTGCCAGCAGTTTAGGGGCGGGGGCCCCAAGAGGGCAGTTCTTC. Residues: CASSLGAGAPRGQFF.

This sequence joins TRBV5-1 and TRBJ1-6, with a tentative D call TRBD1 (5 bases). Trimming left V 0 bases short and J 7 bases short, with 8 bases between. The germline CDR1 and CDR2 sequences are SGHRS and YFSETQ. This CDR3 has 14 amino acids. CDR3 residues: CASSLGGVNSPLHF. Here the CDR3 DNA reads TGCGCCAGCAGCTTGGGGGGGGTGAATTCACCCCTCCACTTT. The variable domain in full, completed from reference TRBV5-1 and TRBJ1-6, reads KAGVTQTPRYLIKTRGQQVTLSCSPISGHRSVSWYQQTPGQGLQFLFEYFSETQRNKGNFPGRFSGRQFSNSRSEMNVSTLELGDSALYLCASSLGGVNSPLHFGNGTRLTVT.

This chain connects TRBV6-5 to TRBJ1-3; the D gene is possibly TRBD1 (5 bases). The germline V gene encodes CDR1 MNHEY and CDR2 SVGAGI. The CDR3 loop spans 16 amino acids. Trimming cost V 2 bases and J 0 bases, with 11 bases left between them. CDR3 loop: CASSYRGLLSGNTIYF. The CDR3 DNA follows: TGTGCCAGCAGTTACCGGGGACTGCTCTCTGGAAACACCATATATTTT.

The chain is built from TRBV2 and TRBJ1-2; tentatively, D is TRBD1 (5 bases). CDR1 is SNHLY and CDR2 is FYNNEI in the germline V gene. The ends were cut back, 1 base at V and 2 bases at J, with 8 bases in the middle. The CDR3 consists of 14 residues. CDR3 nucleotides: TGTGCCAGCAGTGAAGGGGGGGGGAACTATGGCTACACCTTC. Protein: CASSEGGGNYGYTF.

This sequence joins TRBV4-1 and TRBJ1-3, with 7 nucleotides matching TRBD1. CDR3 length: 14 residues. V lost 0 bases, J lost 7 bases, and 3 bases stayed unmatched. Germline loops: CDR1 MGHRA, CDR2 YSYEKL. CDR3 nucleotides: TGCGCCAGCAGCCAAGACCAGGGGGAGAACACCATATATTTT. It encodes CASSQDQGENTIYF.

The chain joins TRBV2 to TRBJ2-1; 10 bases match TRBD1. This CDR3 spans 14 amino acids. Trimming at V came to 5 bases and at J to 9 bases, leaving 7 bases not matched to a gene. CDR1 SNHLY and CDR2 FYNNEI come from the germline V gene. For the CDR3, the DNA is TGTGCCAGCAGTCCCTGGGACAGGGGCTTTGAGCAGTTCTTC. It is translated as CASSPWDRGFEQFF.

The V and J genes are TRBV2 and TRBJ2-7; tentative D call: TRBD2 (6 bases). Per germline, CDR1 SNHLY and CDR2 FYNNEI. Between the trimmed V and J ends, which lost 4 bases and 7 bases, there was a span of 11 bases. The CDR3 extends over 12 amino acids. This CDR3 is CASSGGAGEQYF. CDR3 in DNA: TGTGCCAGCAGTGGGGGTGCGGGGGAGCAGTACTTC.

This clone was detected only once. Other DNA sequences from this sample encode an identical CDR3 as well. V gene TRBV11-2 combines with J gene TRBJ1-4, with unresolved D. The V and J ends lost 0 bases and 1 base respectively, with 9 bases between them. This CDR3 comprises 16 residues. CDR1 SGHAT and CDR2 FQNNGV come from the germline V gene. As DNA, the CDR3 is TGTGCCAGCAGCTTAGATGGTCGGGTAACTAATGAAAAACTGTTTTTT. It translates to CASSLDGRVTNEKLFF.

The chain combines TRBV7-2 with TRBJ2-3; 8 bases are a match to TRBD1. V shed 3 bases and J 6 bases; nucleotides not matched to a gene: 5. The CDR3 length is 14 residues. The germline CDR1 and CDR2 sequences are SGHTA and FQGNSA. In nucleotides, the CDR3 is TGTGCCAGCAGCTTTCAGGGGGCAGGGGATACGCAGTATTTT. Protein: CASSFQGAGDTQYF.

This rearrangement joins TRBV6-5 to TRBJ2-7, with D perhaps matching TRBD1 (5 bases). Germline V lookup: CDR1 MNHEY, CDR2 SVGAGI. The CDR3 is 12 residues long. V was pared by 6 bases and J by 2 bases, with 8 bases between. The CDR3 sequence: CASSDSPYEQYF. CDR3 nucleotides: TGTGCCAGCAGCGACAGCCCCTACGAGCAGTACTTC.

The chain combines TRBV25-1 with TRBJ1-6; D unclear. CDR3 length: 13 residues. The V end was cut by 0 bases, the J end by 9 bases, with 6 bases between. The V gene's germline CDR1 is MGHDK and CDR2 SYGVNS. CDR3 amino acids: CASSEYGSSPLHF. In DNA, the CDR3 is TGTGCCAGCAGTGAATATGGGAGTTCACCCCTCCACTTT.

The V call is TRBV6-6, the J call TRBJ1-2, with TRBD1 as a possible D gene (5 bases). The CDR3 runs 15 residues. With 4 bases removed from V and 5 bases from J, the gap between germline ends came to 17 bases. Germline CDR1 and CDR2: MNHNY and SVGAGI (reference sequence). CDR3 protein: CASSSPGDGTYGYTF. The CDR3, as DNA: TGTGCCAGCAGTTCTCCCGGGGACGGGACTTATGGCTACACCTTC.

The gene calls are TRBV6-1 and TRBJ1-5; 7 nucleotides align to TRBD1. V lost 7 bases, J lost 4 bases, and 10 bases stayed unmatched. Germline-derived CDR1 and CDR2 are MNHNS and SASEGT. This CDR3 comprises 15 residues. The CDR3 nucleotides are TGTGCCAGCACTCCCCAAGGGGGCCTAAATCAGCCCCAGCATTTT. Translated: CASTPQGGLNQPQHF.

CDR3 sequence reads: CASSLGQSNSPLHF. The CDR3 region has the DNA TGCGCCAGCAGCTTGGGACAGTCCAATTCACCCCTCCACTTT. This chain links TRBV5-1 with TRBJ1-6; maybe TRBD1 (5 bases). Trimming left V 0 bases short and J 7 bases short, with 8 bases between. This CDR3 is built from 14 residues. Per the germline V gene, CDR1 is SGHRS and CDR2 is YFSETQ.